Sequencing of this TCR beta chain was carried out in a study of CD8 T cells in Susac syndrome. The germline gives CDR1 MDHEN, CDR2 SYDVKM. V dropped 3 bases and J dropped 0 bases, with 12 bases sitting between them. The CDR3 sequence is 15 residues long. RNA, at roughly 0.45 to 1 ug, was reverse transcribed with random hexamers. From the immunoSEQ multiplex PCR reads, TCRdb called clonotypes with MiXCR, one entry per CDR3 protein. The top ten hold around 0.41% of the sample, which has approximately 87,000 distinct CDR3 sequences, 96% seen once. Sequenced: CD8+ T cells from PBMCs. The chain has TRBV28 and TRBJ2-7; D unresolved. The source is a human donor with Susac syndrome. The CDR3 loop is CASSFRPYRSYEQYF. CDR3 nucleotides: TGTGCCAGCAGTTTTAGGCCGTATCGCTCCTACGAGCAGTACTTC.